These T cell receptor beta chains were read from a single sample in a study of blood T cells in healthy people across ages. One entry per CDR3 protein, called by TCRdb with MiXCR from the 5' RACE reads. The sample records about a million distinct CDR3 sequences, just over 50% being singletons. The specimen was blood. The receptors here all came from an older woman in good health. Each CDR3 is given with its conserved first and last residue. Each record gives: V gene, clone size, J gene, D gene, CDR3 DNA, CDR3 protein. D genes are given only for firm matches. Size is omitted from some rows. Given values are once, few, many or a class for expanded clones.

TRBV2	-	TRBJ1-5	TRBD1	TGTGCCAGCAGAAGGGGGCCTAGGGGCAATCAGCCCCAGCATTTT	CASRRGPRGNQPQHF
TRBV24-1	once	TRBJ2-1	-	TGTGCCCCCCAGTTTGGCGGGACCGACAATGAGCAGTTCTTC	CAPQFGGTDNEQFF
TRBV29-1	few	TRBJ2-6	TRBD1	TGCAGCGTTGGGGGACAGTCAACTGGGGCCAACGTCCTGACTTTC	CSVGGQSTGANVLTF
TRBV25-1	-	TRBJ2-1	-	TGTGCCAGCAGAGGCGCCGGCCTCAATGAACAGTTCTTC	CASRGAGLNEQFF
TRBV3-1	-	TRBJ2-1	TRBD2	TGTGCCAGCAGCCATGGGCTAGCGGGGTCCAATGAGCAGTTCTTC	CASSHGLAGSNEQFF
TRBV24-1	-	TRBJ2-2	-	TGTGCCACCAGTGATCCTGGGCTCGACACCGGGGAGCTGTTTTTT	CATSDPGLDTGELFF
TRBV3-1	-	TRBJ2-5	-	TGTGCCAGCAGCCAAGGACAGACCAACCTCCAAGAGACCCAGTACTTC	CASSQGQTNLQETQYF
TRBV15	-	TRBJ2-7	-	TGTGCCACCACTATAGATGGGGGTATACGGGGGAGTCGGCTCGAGCAGTACTTC	CATTIDGGIRGSRLEQYF
TRBV24-1	few	TRBJ2-3	-	TGTGCCACCAGTGATACAGGGAGGGATACGCAGTATTTT	CATSDTGRDTQYF
TRBV7-9	-	TRBJ2-3	-	TGTGCCAGCAGCTTCTGGACGACAGGTGATACGCAGTATTTT	CASSFWTTGDTQYF
TRBV18	-	TRBJ2-7	-	TGTGCCAGCTCACCGGGGGTACTAGGCGCTGGATACGAGCAGTACTTC	CASSPGVLGAGYEQYF
TRBV25-1	-	TRBJ2-5	TRBD2	TGTGCCAGCAGTGTTTGGGGGGGGACCCAGCGTGAGACCCAGTACTTC	CASSVWGGTQRETQYF
TRBV24-1	-	TRBJ2-1	-	TGTGCCACCAGTGATGGGACTGACAATGAGCAGTTCTTC	CATSDGTDNEQFF
TRBV10-3	once	TRBJ2-1	TRBD1	TGTGCCAGCAGTGTCGGGACAGGGGGCAATGAGCAGTTCTTC	CASSVGTGGNEQFF
TRBV6-2/TRBV6-3	-	TRBJ2-5	TRBD2	TGTGCCAGCAGTGCTCTTAGCGGGAGACAGCAAGAGACCCAGTACTTC	CASSALSGRQQETQYF
TRBV7-3	-	TRBJ2-3	-	TGTGCCAGCAGCTTAAGACCTCTCCCTTCTCTCACAGATACGCAGTATTTT	CASSLRPLPSLTDTQYF
TRBV27	-	TRBJ1-1	-	TGTGCCAGCGGACACCGGGACATCCAGAACACTGAAGCTTTCTTT	CASGHRDIQNTEAFF
TRBV12-3/TRBV12-4	-	TRBJ2-7	-	TGTGCCAGCAGTTTACCCCGCACTAGCTCAGGCTCCTACGAGCAGTACTTC	CASSLPRTSSGSYEQYF
TRBV6-1	once	TRBJ1-5	-	TGTGCCAGCAGTGAACCAGACAGAAATCAGCCCCAGCATTTT	CASSEPDRNQPQHF
TRBV28	-	TRBJ1-6	-	TGTGCCAGCAGTTCCCCCGAAGGTTATAATTCACCCCTCCACTTT	CASSSPEGYNSPLHF
TRBV4-2	-	TRBJ2-1	TRBD2	TGTGCCAGCAGCCATTTGCTCCGTTCTAGCGGTGGGTACAATGAGCAGTTCTTC	CASSHLLRSSGGYNEQFF
TRBV7-2	few	TRBJ2-1	TRBD2	TGTGCCAGCAGTCCACGGGGGGGCAAAGGCAATGAGCAGTTCTTC	CASSPRGGKGNEQFF
TRBV29-1	-	TRBJ2-5	TRBD1	TGCAGCGTGGACAGGGACTGGGTAGAGACCCAGTACTTC	CSVDRDWVETQYF
TRBV15	-	TRBJ2-3	TRBD2	TGTGCCACCAGTTACGGGACTAGCGTCACAGATACGCAGTATTTT	CATSYGTSVTDTQYF
TRBV5-1	-	TRBJ2-3	-	TGCGCCAGCAGCCCGAAGGAGGGCCGCGGAGATACGCAGTATTTT	CASSPKEGRGDTQYF
TRBV10-3	few	TRBJ2-5	TRBD2	TGTGCCATCAGCCCAGCGGGAGAGTGGGAGACCCAGTACTTC	CAISPAGEWETQYF
TRBV28	many	TRBJ2-7	-	TGTGCCAGCACCAGGTGGGCTTCTCATCAGTACTTC	CASTRWASHQYF
TRBV5-5	few	TRBJ2-4	-	TGTGCCAGCAGCACGGACCCTACCCTAATAACCAAAAACATTCAGTACTTC	CASSTDPTLITKNIQYF
TRBV20-1	once	TRBJ2-5	TRBD1	TGCAGCGACCTCGACAGGGTAGGAGAGACCCAGTACTTC	CSDLDRVGETQYF
TRBV20-1	-	TRBJ1-1	-	TGCAGTGCCTCTGGTGTAGGGAGGAACACTGAAGCTTTCTTT	CSASGVGRNTEAFF
TRBV7-2	-	TRBJ1-2	-	TGTGCCAGCAGCTTAAGACAAGGGACGGGAGGTTATGGCTACACCTTC	CASSLRQGTGGYGYTF
TRBV30	-	TRBJ1-2	-	TGTGCCTGGAGTCAAGGAGTCGGCGGCTACACCTTC	CAWSQGVGGYTF
TRBV20-1	-	TRBJ1-1	-	TGCAGTGCTAGCCCTCCCAGGGGAGGGACTGAAGCTTTCTTT	CSASPPRGGTEAFF
TRBV6-2/TRBV6-3	-	TRBJ2-7	-	TGTGCCTCCTGGAAGGGGTCAGGGCCCTACGAGCAGTACTTC	CASWKGSGPYEQYF
TRBV3-1	-	TRBJ2-3	-	TGTGCCAGCAGCCAGGATTTGGAACATACGCAGTATTTT	CASSQDLEHTQYF
TRBV4-3	-	TRBJ2-3	TRBD2	TGCGCCAGCAGCCAAGGGACTAGCGGTCACACAGATACGCAGTATTTT	CASSQGTSGHTDTQYF
TRBV11-3	-	TRBJ2-1	TRBD1	TGTGCCAGCAGCTTAGACGGGCAGGGGGCTACTGAGCAGTTCTTC	CASSLDGQGATEQFF
TRBV7-2	-	TRBJ2-3	-	TGTGCCAGCAGCTTATTTACGGGGGATACGCAGTATTTT	CASSLFTGDTQYF
TRBV9	-	TRBJ2-1	TRBD2	TGTGCCAGCAACAGGGGAACTAGCGGGAGACCTGAGCAGTTCTTC	CASNRGTSGRPEQFF
TRBV5-1	-	TRBJ2-5	TRBD1	TGCGTCAGCAGCCCACAGGGGGCAGGCAGCCAAGAGACCCAGTACTTC	CVSSPQGAGSQETQYF
TRBV18	-	TRBJ2-1	-	TGTGCCAGCTCACCATGGAGCGGTCTTGAGCAGTTCTTC	CASSPWSGLEQFF
TRBV25-1	-	TRBJ1-2	-	TGTGCCAGCAGTGGTTACAATGAGGGCGGCTACACCTTC	CASSGYNEGGYTF
TRBV28	-	TRBJ2-1	-	TGTGCCAGCAGCCCAACACTACTCGACACCTACAATGAGCAGTTCTTC	CASSPTLLDTYNEQFF
TRBV2	-	TRBJ2-1	-	TGTGCCAGCAGTGAGAGTCGGTGGGATGAGCAGTTCTTC	CASSESRWDEQFF
TRBV29-1	few	TRBJ2-7	-	TGCAGCGTTTCCAGGGGCTTATCCTACGAGCAGTACTTC	CSVSRGLSYEQYF
TRBV21-1	-	TRBJ1-1	-	TGTGCCAGCAGCAAAGGTGACAGGGGTTTAACTGAAGCTTTCTTT	CASSKGDRGLTEAFF